The source of this TCR beta chain is a study of cytomegalovirus exposure and HLA in healthy donors. Germline V gene sequence: CDR1 MDHEN, CDR2 SYDVKM. There are 19 residues in the CDR3. J lost 3 bases, V lost 4 bases, and 20 bases had no gene match. Regarding this clone: Its antigen is currently unknown.

Generated by immunoSEQ multiplex PCR, the TCRdb table keeps only in-frame clones and is missing some. The table lists about 220,000 clones, over 70% of them singletons. Points from the study as a whole: Rare sequences made up most TCRs, while some public TCRs were found in many donors.

This clonotype was obtained from a woman aged 30 to 39 in good health and CMV-seropositive. Sample: PBMCs. V usage is TRBV28 and J usage is TRBJ1-1; 7 nucleotides agree with TRBD1. CDR3 amino acids: CASSSRIRDRSGLHTEAFF. In nucleotides, the CDR3 is TGTGCCAGCAGTTCCCGAATCCGGGACAGATCAGGACTGCACACTGAAGCTTTCTTT.